The T cell receptor (beta chain) described here comes from a study of tumor-infiltrating lymphocytes in primary liver carcinoma. In the study overall: Male and female patients aged 30 to 69 years made up the cohort. Study-wide results and caveats: Against blood, tumors held a significantly higher top-250-clone fraction (p = 0.039). Compared with tumor region pairs, tumor-adjacent and tumor-blood pairs overlapped less.

This clonotype was seen more than once but under ten times. Its antigen remains unknown. One junction end does not reproduce the germline sequence, and a read error may be involved. Starting from 500 ng of total RNA, TCR beta cDNA was produced with a primer in the constant region. Three nested multiplex PCR rounds, a slightly modified ARM-PCR method, built the TCR beta libraries. TCRdb re-analysed the multiplex PCR reads in MiXCR, keeping a single row per CDR3 protein. The data contain about 92,000 distinct CDR3 sequences, approximately 68% of them seen just once; the ten biggest clones take up around 30%. The source material, roughly 18-32 mg of unsorted bulk tissue, was used to co-extract RNA and DNA. Input material: tumor-adjacent normal liver tissue. This clonotype was obtained from a man aged 35 to 55 with primary liver carcinoma and hepatitis B virus infection.

CDR3 protein: CTSSLMGDTQYF. The CDR3 coding sequence is TGTACCAGCAGCTTAATGGGAGACACTCAGTACTTC. V is TRBV11-2 and J is TRBJ2-5; D may be TRBD2 (5 bases). CDR1 SGHAT and CDR2 FQNNGV come from the germline V gene. The CDR3 runs 12 residues.